This record covers a single T cell receptor (beta chain). Its matching antigen is unknown. This entry is derived from a study of cytotoxic CD8 clonotypes in ibrutinib-treated CLL. Study-level information: Patients: eleven to twelve relapsed/refractory, roughly 15 treatment-naive, 17 IGHV unmutated. Response samples followed a median 12 months of treatment, range 6 to 36.

Libraries were prepared by immunoSEQ multiplex PCR; TCRdb keeps only in-frame clonotypes and omits some of them. The data hold approximately 330,000 clones, with roughly 80% observed a single time. Study results and limitations: Clonality, elevated at ibrutinib response, dropped back toward baseline at progression. The clonality rise at ibrutinib response reflected private clonotype expansion.

The sample here was PBMCs, taken before ibrutinib treatment. This TCR came from a human donor with chronic lymphocytic leukemia.

The CDR3: CASSLGAGRRDGYTF. The CDR3 region has the DNA TGTGCCAGCAGCTTAGGCGCAGGACGTCGGGATGGCTACACCTTC. The chain recombines TRBV7-2 with TRBJ1-2, with D hard to call. Germline V gene data show CDR1 as SGHTA and CDR2 as FQGNSA. The CDR3 is 15 amino acids. V was shortened by 1 base and J by 6 bases, with 15 bases between the two germline ends.